The TCR beta chain described here comes from a study of T cells after yellow fever vaccination (dated by TCRdb to the late 2010s). Some background on the complete study: Libraries from fractions with low cell numbers were prepared with the SMART-Seq v4 Ultra Low Input RNA kit. The cohort comprised two healthy male donors, one aged 18 to 30 and one aged 30 to 40 years. Blood was drawn at multiple timepoints before and after primary and secondary immunization, with bulk PBMC replicates and cell subsets isolated. Bulk TCR alpha and beta repertoires were sequenced longitudinally to track T-cell clones before and after primary and booster YFV17D yellow fever vaccination. Beyond this particular receptor, the publication reports: Because the study included only a couple of donors, the extent to which the findings can be generalized is limited. Compared with the primary T-cell response, the secondary T-cell response was weaker but faster, peaking on day 5 rather than day 15. Most clones expanded after primary vaccination were re-detected after the booster (almost 98% of CD4 and around nine tenths of CD8), suggesting broad memory maintenance. Computational filtering was required because FACS-sorted repertoires could contain abundant contaminating clonotypes from the bulk population. A small share of clonotypes was detected in both CD4 and CD8 compartments, with the overlap likely arising from convergent recombination.

What this sample's treatment or condition label stands for: live attenuated yellow fever vaccine strain. A standard Ficoll-Paque protocol was used to isolate PBMCs from peripheral blood. Dynabeads CD4 and CD8 positive selection kits were used to isolate CD4 and CD8 T-cell fractions. TriZol was used to extract RNA from bulk PBMCs, CD4 and CD8 fractions, and dextramer-positive and dextramer-negative fractions. As encoded in the germline V gene, CDR1 is KGHSH while CDR2 is LQKENI. The CDR3 sequence holds 15 residues, the cysteine and phenylalanine included. Only the CDR3 DNA stays, 45 bases, in frame from base 1. Trimming removed 3 bases from V and 2 bases from J; the gene matches leave 6 bases unexplained. TCR cDNA was synthesized by 5'RACE template switching, which introduced a universal primer site and unique molecular identifiers. Priming for cDNA synthesis came from both the TCR alpha and TCR beta constant segments. Two PCR steps were used to amplify libraries, with sample barcodes and sequencing adapters being added in the second step. Sequencing of libraries was done on Illumina HiSeq 2500 (2x100 bp) or NovaSeq (2x150 bp). The authors processed their data as follows. MIGEC handled demultiplexing of reads and collapsing into UMI consensus sequences, while MiXCR performed V(D)J alignment. Clonotypes responding to the vaccine were identified with edgeR on replicate PBMC samples, with the criteria of FDR below 0.01 and a log2 fold change above 5 up to day 15. Bulk clonotypes were assigned CD4 or CD8 identity according to which sequenced CD4 or CD8 repertoire held them at higher abundance. TCRdb reprocessing: public reads trimmed at Q25 with fastp, clones called with MiXCR, in-frame beta chains kept. Here each entry gathers all rows of one CDR3 protein and keeps the most common genes and DNA. It is TCRdb's table, rather than the study itself, that gives the V and J calls and clone size. For this sample the table gives over 70,000 distinct CDR3 sequences, of which around 7.7% were detected only once. Of the sample, 41% is held by the ten largest clones.

As concerns this clonotype: No antigen is known for it. No per-base quality is available; no much larger clone lies one base away.

The sequence joins TRBV18 to TRBJ2-7; 8 central bases correspond to TRBD1. This clonotype originated in a man aged 25-45 years who received the YFV17D yellow fever vaccine. This material consisted of CD8+ T cells sorted from PBMCs, taken on the day of the yellow fever booster vaccination. Here the CDR3 is given as CASSPEGTGPYEQYF. The bases are TGTGCCAGCTCACCTGAAGGGACAGGACCCTACGAGCAGTACTTC.